This T cell receptor (beta chain) was obtained from a study of blood T cell repertoires in COVID-19. Across the study: Specimens from acute and convalescent COVID-19 originated in the United States, Italy and Spain. Sample material is recorded as cDNA or gDNA derived from T cells, B-cell-depleted T cells, or PBMCs.

Trimming cost V 0 bases and J 10 bases; bases outside gene matches: 15. Per the germline V gene, CDR1 is SGHDT and CDR2 is YYEEEE. This CDR3 spans 16 amino acids. Authors' analysis steps: Scientists estimated how many nucleated cells there were by amplifying reference gene primers. TCRdb's table, derived via immunoSEQ multiplex PCR, lists solely in-frame clones and lacks some. The V and J calls and clone size come from that table; D and trimming were worked out from the DNA. The sample has around 260,000 clones, 85% to 90% seen once. This clone was observed once. This sequence joins TRBV5-6 and TRBJ1-2; 7 nucleotides align to TRBD1. The sequence derives from a woman aged 40 to 49 who had recovered from COVID-19. The sequenced sample was peripheral blood. DNA of the CDR3: TGTGCCAGCAGCTTGGAGGGGACAGCCTCAGGCACCCACTACACCTTC. This gives the protein CASSLEGTASGTHYTF.